Sequencing of this TCR beta chain was carried out in a study of blood T cell repertoires in COVID-19. Only in-frame clones appear in the TCRdb table, and some are missing; sequencing was by immunoSEQ multiplex PCR. The table lists fewer than 110,000 clones, roughly 87% of them singletons. Germline CDR1 is LGHDT and CDR2 is YNNKEL (reference sequence). V shed 1 base and J shed 4 bases, with 8 bases lying between them. The CDR3 consists of 14 residues. The source material was peripheral blood. This chain joins TRBV3-1 (or the pseudogene TRBV3-2) and TRBJ2-1; D is unclear. The source is a human donor in a cohort sampled during active COVID-19. The CDR3 loop is CASSQVSRYNEQFF. DNA for the CDR3: TGTGCCAGCAGCCAAGTTTCGCGGTACAATGAGCAGTTCTTC.